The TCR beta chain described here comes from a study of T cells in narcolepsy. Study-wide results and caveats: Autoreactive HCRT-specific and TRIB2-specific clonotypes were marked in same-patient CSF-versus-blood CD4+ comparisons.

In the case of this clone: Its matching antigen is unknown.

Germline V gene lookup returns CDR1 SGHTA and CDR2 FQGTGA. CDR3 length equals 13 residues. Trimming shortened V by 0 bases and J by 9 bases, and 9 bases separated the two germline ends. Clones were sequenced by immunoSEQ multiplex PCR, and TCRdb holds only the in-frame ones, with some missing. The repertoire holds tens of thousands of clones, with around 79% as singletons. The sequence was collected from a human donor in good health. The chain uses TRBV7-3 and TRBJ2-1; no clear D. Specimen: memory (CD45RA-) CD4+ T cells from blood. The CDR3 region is CASSLTSMGEQFF. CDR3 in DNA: TGTGCCAGCAGCTTAACTTCTATGGGTGAGCAGTTCTTC.